The 24 T cell receptor beta chains listed next were all sequenced from one sample in a study of cytomegalovirus exposure and HLA in healthy donors. 13 Jbeta primers and 60 Vbeta primers were used for the PCR. Repertoires were generated with immunoSEQ multiplex PCR, while TCRdb's copy carries only in-frame clones and drops some. The top ten hold roughly 3.6% of the sample, which has more than 95,000 clones, about three quarters seen once. The specimen was PBMCs. These receptors were obtained from a young man in good health and CMV-seronegative.

The V call is TRBV6-1, the J call TRBJ2-3, with 8 positions matching TRBD2. The J segment lost 3 bases and the V segment lost 2 bases, leaving 10 bases of the junction unmatched. The CDR3 totals 17 residues. Germline V gives CDR1 MNHNS, CDR2 SASEGT. The chain's CDR3 is CASSENPTIAGTDTQYF. The CDR3 DNA is TGTGCCAGCAGTGAAAACCCCACCATAGCGGGGACAGATACGCAGTATTTT.

The chain joins TRBV5-5 to TRBJ2-3; maybe TRBD1 (5 bases). The CDR3 sequence is 13 residues long. Trimming took 1 base from V and 4 from J, leaving 7 bases between them. Germline values: CDR1 SGHKS, CDR2 YYEKEE (reference sequence). The chain's CDR3 is CASSLQGADTQYF. The CDR3 DNA sequence: TGTGCCAGCAGCTTGCAAGGGGCAGATACGCAGTATTTT.

The genes are TRBV6-5 and TRBJ2-7, with 8 nucleotides matching TRBD2. Looked up from germline, CDR1 is MNHEY and CDR2 is SVGAGI. This CDR3 contains 15 residues. J was trimmed by 6 bases and V by 2 bases; bases with no gene match: 9. The CDR3 region has the DNA TGTGCCAGCAGTTACCCTGGGCGGGGGGTTTCCGAGCAGTACTTC. The encoded protein is CASSYPGRGVSEQYF.

The J gene is TRBJ2-7, the V gene TRBV5-1; 9 positions match TRBD1. The V and J ends lost 0 bases and 6 bases, in that order; junction bases with no gene match: 4. This CDR3 has 14 amino acids. CDR1 and CDR2 (germline): SGHRS, YFSETQ. CDR3 in DNA: TGCGCCAGCAGCTTGGACAGGGGGCCCGGCGAGCAGTACTTC. Encoded protein: CASSLDRGPGEQYF.

The chain carries TRBV27 and TRBJ1-4; D remains unclear. This CDR3 contains 14 residues. V lost 5 bases, J lost 7 bases, and 14 bases lay in between. Germline assignment: CDR1 MNHEY and CDR2 SMNVEV (reference sequence). This chain's CDR3 is CASSPIFPGEKLFF. In DNA form, the CDR3 reads TGTGCCAGCAGTCCAATTTTTCCGGGTGAAAAACTGTTTTTT.

The chain has TRBV6-6 and TRBJ2-5; TRBD1 aligns across 8 bases. V was pared by 2 bases and J by 4 bases, with 6 bases of the junction left unmatched. The germline CDR1 and CDR2 sequences are MNHNY and SVGAGI (reference sequence). The CDR3 contains 15 residues. CDR3 coding DNA: TGTGCCAGCAGTTACATCGGACAGGGTTCAGAGACCCAGTACTTC. Amino acids: CASSYIGQGSETQYF.

The chain joins TRBV7-2 to TRBJ2-3; 9 positions match TRBD1. CDR1 is SGHTA and CDR2 is FQGNSA in the germline V gene. The CDR3 length is 16 residues. Trimming cost V 7 bases and J 1 base; bases outside gene matches: 9. The DNA of the CDR3 is TGTGCCAGCACCACCCACAGGGGGCACGGCACAGATACGCAGTATTTT. This translates into CASTTHRGHGTDTQYF.

The chain uses TRBV30 and TRBJ1-3; 7 positions agree with TRBD1. The CDR3 runs 17 residues. Per the germline V gene, CDR1 is GTSNPN and CDR2 is SVGIG (reference sequence). After removal of 0 bases from V and 0 bases from J, the junction contained 8 bases not matched to a gene. This CDR3 reads CAWSVWDRSSSGNTIYF. CDR3 sequence (DNA): TGTGCCTGGAGTGTATGGGACAGAAGCAGCTCTGGAAACACCATATATTTT.

In its sample, this clone was seen once. The chain uses TRBV14 and TRBJ2-7, with 7 bases aligning to TRBD2. Germline V gene sequence: CDR1 SGHDN, CDR2 FVKESK. V gave up 1 base and J gave up 7 bases; unmatched junction bases: 10. This CDR3 has 15 amino acids. CDR3 sequence reads: CASSQASPGAGEQYF. The CDR3 DNA follows: TGTGCCAGCAGCCAAGCCTCTCCGGGAGCGGGAGAGCAGTACTTC.

The genes are TRBV7-6 and TRBJ1-6, with 8 bases lining up with TRBD1. Germline CDR1 and CDR2: SGHVS and FNYEAQ. After removal of 5 bases from V and 5 bases from J, the junction contained 2 bases not matched to a gene. The CDR3 is made up of 14 amino acids. CDR3 residues: CASSQTGDNSPLHF. CDR3 coding DNA: TGTGCCAGCAGCCAGACAGGGGATAATTCACCCCTCCACTTT. The whole variable domain, remainder taken from reference TRBV7-6 and TRBJ1-6, is GAGVSQSPRYKVTKRGQDVALRCDPISGHVSLYWYRQALGQGPEFLTYFNYEAQQDKSGLPNDRFSAERPEGSISTLTIQRTEQRDSAMYRCASSQTGDNSPLHFGNGTRLTVT.

This chain uses TRBV10-3 with TRBJ2-1, with TRBD2 matching over 12 bases. The CDR3 length is 15 residues. CDR1 and CDR2 from the germline V gene are ENHRY and SYGVKD. The trim removed 4 bases at V and 9 bases at J, leaving 7 bases unmatched. The CDR3 here is CAISGGLAGSVEQFF. The CDR3 region has the DNA TGTGCCATCAGTGGAGGACTAGCGGGGAGCGTTGAGCAGTTCTTC.

This clone was observed a single time. The V call is TRBV2, the J call TRBJ1-1, with 8 bases aligning to TRBD1. CDR3 length equals 16 residues. CDR1 and CDR2 (germline): SNHLY, FYNNEI. V shed 7 bases, J shed 1 base, and the junction held 11 bases outside the gene matches. The CDR3 sequence is CASTYGGTGSNTEAFF. DNA for the CDR3: TGTGCCAGCACGTATGGGGGGACAGGATCGAACACTGAAGCTTTCTTT.

The rearrangement links TRBV27 to TRBJ2-2, with 10 positions matching TRBD2. Germline V CDR1 and CDR2: MNHEY, SMNVEV (reference sequence). The CDR3 spans 17 residues. The V and J ends lost 5 bases and 7 bases, in that order; junction bases with no gene match: 13. The CDR3: CASSPRASGRGVGELFF. CDR3 DNA sequence: TGTGCCAGCAGTCCGAGGGCTAGCGGGAGAGGTGTCGGGGAGCTGTTTTTT.

The rearrangement uses TRBV7-9 and TRBJ2-7; no firm D call. V shed 5 bases and J shed 1 base, with 12 bases lying between them. This CDR3 has 14 residues. Germline V CDR1 and CDR2: SEHNR, FQNEAQ (reference sequence). The CDR3 region is CASSHEHRSYEQYF. The CDR3, as DNA: TGTGCCAGCAGCCATGAGCACAGATCCTACGAGCAGTACTTC.

The genes are TRBV28 and TRBJ2-1, with 12 bases fitting TRBD2. CDR1 is MDHEN and CDR2 is SYDVKM in the germline V gene. The J segment lost 7 bases and the V segment lost 5 bases, leaving 9 bases of the junction unmatched. The CDR3 length is 16 residues. DNA of the CDR3: TGTGCCAGCAGTAATTTGGAGACTAGCGGGAGAAATGAGCAGTTCTTC. It specifies CASSNLETSGRNEQFF.

This sequence joins TRBV2 and TRBJ2-1, with 9 nucleotides matching TRBD2. V was clipped by 7 bases and J by 6 bases; unmatched bases: 10. Germline V gene sequence: CDR1 SNHLY, CDR2 FYNNEI. The CDR3 contains 15 residues. CDR3: CASTVAGGPPNEQFF. The CDR3 nucleotides read TGTGCCAGCACGGTGGCGGGAGGGCCACCCAATGAGCAGTTCTTC. Combining the CDR3 with reference TRBV2 and TRBJ2-1 gives the whole variable domain EPEVTQTPSHQVTQMGQEVILRCVPISNHLYFYWYRQILGQKVEFLVSFYNNEISEKSEIFDDQFSVERPDGSNFTLKIRSTKLEDSAMYFCASTVAGGPPNEQFFGPGTRLTVL.

The genes are TRBV5-4 and TRBJ1-1; D might be TRBD1 (6 bases). Germline CDR1 SGHNT, CDR2 YYREEE (reference sequence). The V gene lost 5 bases and the J gene lost 5 bases, with 19 bases spanning the gap. The length of the CDR3 is 15 residues. For the CDR3, the DNA is TGTGCCAGCAGGCCGGACGTGGGGGCGCTTACTGAAGCTTTCTTT. Protein product: CASRPDVGALTEAFF.

The CDR3 here is CASSKTGGRQPQHF. CDR3 DNA: TGTGCCAGCAGCAAGACAGGGGGCCGTCAGCCCCAGCATTTT. V is TRBV7-9 and J is TRBJ1-5; 10 bases are a match to TRBD1. The CDR3 is 14 residues long. Unmatched junction bases numbered 4, after V lost 5 bases and J lost 6 bases. The germline CDR1 and CDR2 sequences are SEHNR and FQNEAQ (reference sequence).

Here the CDR3 reads CASSSYGTGAYEQYF. The CDR3 DNA reads as TGTGCCAGCAGCTCGTACGGGACAGGAGCCTACGAGCAGTACTTC. The chain is built from TRBV5-6 and TRBJ2-7, with TRBD1 identical over 8 bases. In germline, CDR1 is SGHDT, CDR2 YYEEEE. The CDR3 sequence is 15 residues long. With V trimmed by 3 bases and J by 2 bases, 7 bases remained unmatched.

DNA for the CDR3: TGTGCCAGCAGCTTGGTTGAGGGCGGGGATGAAAAACTGTTTTTT. Amino acid sequence: CASSLVEGGDEKLFF. The V gene is TRBV5-6, the J gene TRBJ1-4; D gene ambiguous. Germline loops: CDR1 SGHDT, CDR2 YYEEEE. V lost 0 bases, J lost 6 bases, and 12 bases lay in between. The CDR3 runs 15 residues.

This clone was seen once. This chain connects TRBV12-5 to TRBJ2-2, with TRBD2 identical over 7 bases. The CDR3 consists of 12 residues. Looked up from germline, CDR1 is LGHNT and CDR2 is FRNRAP. Losses at the gene ends were 5 bases for V and 6 bases for J; bases not matched to a gene: 0. The CDR3 bases are TGTGCTAGTGGTCGGGAGGCCGGGGAGCTGTTTTTT. The encoded protein is CASGREAGELFF.

V is TRBV2 and J is TRBJ2-7; D gene uncertain. Germline V gene sequence: CDR1 SNHLY, CDR2 FYNNEI. Trimming left V 6 bases short and J 7 bases short, with 10 bases between. This CDR3 spans 11 amino acids. The CDR3 sequence is CASSYRGEQYF. In nucleotides, the CDR3 is TGTGCCAGCAGCTACCGCGGTGAGCAGTACTTC. The full variable domain, with the rest looked up from reference TRBV2 and TRBJ2-7, is EPEVTQTPSHQVTQMGQEVILRCVPISNHLYFYWYRQILGQKVEFLVSFYNNEISEKSEIFDDQFSVERPDGSNFTLKIRSTKLEDSAMYFCASSYRGEQYFGPGTRLTVT.

The table lists this clone with a few counts. The rearrangement uses TRBV6-1 and TRBJ1-1, with 7 bases aligning to TRBD1. V was clipped by 4 bases and J by 1 base; unmatched bases: 6. This CDR3 is 15 amino acids long. The germline V gene has CDR1 MNHNS and CDR2 SASEGT. CDR3 amino acids: CASSAKQGSNTEAFF. In DNA, the CDR3 is TGTGCCAGCAGTGCAAAACAGGGGTCGAACACTGAAGCTTTCTTT.

The rearrangement uses TRBV5-1 and TRBJ2-1; 7 bases map to TRBD2. The J segment lost 7 bases and the V segment lost 0 bases, leaving 7 bases of the junction unmatched. This CDR3 region has 15 residues. Germline V gene lookup returns CDR1 SGHRS and CDR2 YFSETQ. CDR3 amino acids: CASSLGGRAGNEQFF. The CDR3 nucleotides are TGCGCCAGCAGCTTGGGTGGGAGGGCCGGGAATGAGCAGTTCTTC.